The 19 T cell receptor beta chains below come from one sample, sequenced in a study of cytomegalovirus exposure and HLA in healthy donors. PCR employed 60 Vbeta and 13 Jbeta primers. Using immunoSEQ multiplex PCR, the repertoire was profiled, and TCRdb retains in-frame clones only, with some absent. The data show more than 150,000 clones, roughly 83% seen once. Sequencing input: PBMCs. These receptors came from a boy under 18 in good health and CMV-seronegative.

CDR3 in amino acids: CATSRMFIGDRINEPQHF. The CDR3 bases are TGTGCCACCAGCAGAATGTTTATCGGGGACAGGATTAACGAGCCCCAGCATTTT. The chain recombines TRBV15 with TRBJ1-5; 8 bases map to TRBD1. The germline CDR1 and CDR2 sequences are LNHNV and YYDKDF (reference sequence). This CDR3 contains 18 residues. V trimming: 2 bases; J trimming: 8 bases; junction bases outside the gene matches: 17.

The chain joins TRBV28 to TRBJ2-3; TRBD2 agrees at 7 bases. Germline CDR1 and CDR2: MDHEN and SYDVKM. The V segment lost 8 bases and the J segment 4 bases; nucleotides outside the gene matches: 12. This CDR3 is 15 amino acids long. As DNA, the CDR3 is TGTGCCAGCCGCTCCCGGTTAGCGGGTCCAGATACGCAGTATTTT. Its protein is CASRSRLAGPDTQYF.

This chain uses TRBV2 with TRBJ2-7; TRBD2 is a possible D gene (5 bases). In germline, CDR1 is SNHLY, CDR2 FYNNEI. The CDR3 spans 18 residues. V was shortened by 3 bases and J by 4 bases, with 25 bases between the two germline ends. Here the CDR3 reads CASSEASQRAPSYYEQYF. The CDR3 nucleotides read TGTGCCAGCAGTGAGGCCAGCCAGAGGGCCCCCAGCTATTACGAGCAGTACTTC.

The V and J genes are TRBV6-6 and TRBJ2-7, with 7 bases aligning to TRBD1. Trimming took 10 bases from V and 1 from J; bases not matched to a gene: 7. CDR1 and CDR2 from the germline V gene are MNHNY and SVGAGI (reference sequence). The CDR3 consists of 13 residues. For the CDR3, the DNA is TGTGCCACCGAGGGACAGAAGTCCTACGAGCAGTACTTC. Protein: CATEGQKSYEQYF.

The rearrangement uses TRBV7-2 and TRBJ1-5, with D uncertain. Per germline, CDR1 SGHTA and CDR2 FQGNSA. V was clipped by 6 bases and J by 1 base, with 4 bases between them. This CDR3 region has 12 residues. CDR3 nucleotides: TGTGCCAGCAGATCAAGCAATCAGCCCCAGCATTTT. It translates to CASRSSNQPQHF.

This chain links TRBV10-3 with TRBJ2-7; 9 bases are shared with TRBD1. V trimming: 7 bases; J trimming: 4 bases; junction bases outside the gene matches: 11. The CDR3 runs to 15 residues. Per the germline V gene, CDR1 is ENHRY and CDR2 is SYGVKD. This CDR3 reads CAIKDSGTGYYEQYF. The CDR3 DNA sequence: TGTGCCATCAAGGATTCCGGGACAGGGTATTACGAGCAGTACTTC.

This chain uses TRBV18 with TRBJ1-6; a possible D gene is TRBD1 (5 bases). V lost 3 bases, J lost 5 bases, and 14 bases lay in between. The CDR3 has 16 amino acids. Germline CDR1 reads KGHSH; CDR2 reads LQKENI. CDR3 in amino acids: CASSPYTRANNSPLHF. In DNA, the CDR3 is TGTGCCAGCTCACCTTACACCAGGGCGAATAATTCACCCCTCCACTTT.

The CDR3 sequence is CASSYRKREWETQYF. For the CDR3, the DNA is TGTGCCAGCAGTTACAGGAAGCGGGAGTGGGAGACCCAGTACTTC. The chain is built from TRBV6-6 and TRBJ2-5, with TRBD2 matching over 8 bases. Germline V gives CDR1 MNHNY, CDR2 SVGAGI (reference sequence). This CDR3 spans 15 amino acids. The V and J ends lost 2 bases and 5 bases, in that order; junction bases with no gene match: 7.

The V gene is TRBV28, the J gene TRBJ2-1, with TRBD2 matching 8 bases. Germline CDR1 is MDHEN and CDR2 is SYDVKM. There are 13 residues in the CDR3. J gave up 8 bases and V 5 bases, and 5 bases lay outside the gene matches. The CDR3 DNA reads TGTGCCAGCAGTGGCGGGAGGAGGGATGAGCAGTTCTTC. Amino acids: CASSGGRRDEQFF. The full variable domain, completed using reference TRBV28 and TRBJ2-1, is DVKVTQSSRYLVKRTGEKVFLECVQDMDHENMFWYRQDPGLGLRLIYFSYDVKMKEKGDIPEGYSVSREKKERFSLILESASTNQTSMYLCASSGGRRDEQFFGPGTRLTVL.

The chain combines TRBV5-6 with TRBJ1-3; D is uncertain. Between the trimmed V and J ends, which lost 3 bases and 0 bases, there was a span of 7 bases. CDR3 size: 14 residues. Per the germline V gene, CDR1 is SGHDT and CDR2 is YYEEEE. Here the CDR3 DNA reads TGTGCCAGCAGCTCAACCAGCTCTGGAAACACCATATATTTT. Its protein is CASSSTSSGNTIYF.

Here the CDR3 DNA reads TGCGCCAGCAGCTTGTCAGGGAAGAAGAACACTGAAGCTTTCTTT. This translates into CASSLSGKKNTEAFF. The rearrangement uses TRBV5-1 and TRBJ1-1; possible D gene TRBD1, 5 bases. Trimming shortened V by 1 base and J by 1 base, and 11 bases separated the two germline ends. Germline V gives CDR1 SGHRS, CDR2 YFSETQ. The CDR3 consists of 15 residues.

The chain uses TRBV6-1 and TRBJ2-7; tentatively, D is TRBD2 (5 bases). This CDR3 contains 12 residues. The V end lost 8 bases, the J end lost 0 bases, and 8 bases lay between the germline ends. Germline V gene sequence: CDR1 MNHNS, CDR2 SASEGT. CDR3 region: CASWAGSYEQYF. As DNA, the CDR3 is TGTGCCAGCTGGGCGGGCTCCTACGAGCAGTACTTC.

This clone was seen a few times. This chain uses TRBV5-8 with TRBJ1-3, with D maybe TRBD1 (6 bases). V gave up 4 bases and J gave up 0 bases, with 11 bases separating them. This CDR3 has 15 amino acids. Germline loops: CDR1 SGHTS, CDR2 YDEGEE. The CDR3 loop is CASSQGFYSGNTIYF. The CDR3 nucleotides read TGTGCCAGCAGCCAGGGGTTTTACTCTGGAAACACCATATATTTT.

There are a few counts of this clone. CDR3 protein: CASSSVGANVLTF. Written as DNA, the CDR3 is TGTGCCAGCTCATCCGTTGGGGCCAACGTCCTGACTTTC. The chain couples TRBV18 to TRBJ2-6; D gene unclear. The CDR3 contains 13 residues. V was pared by 5 bases and J by 3 bases, with 5 bases between. Germline assignment: CDR1 KGHSH and CDR2 LQKENI.

V and J are TRBV18 and TRBJ2-3, with TRBD2 matching 11 bases. The CDR3 runs 15 residues. The trim removed 8 bases at V and 0 bases at J, leaving 4 bases unmatched. From germline, CDR1 is KGHSH and CDR2 LQKENI. CDR3 nucleotide sequence: TGTGCCAGCCTGCGGACTAGCGGGAGCACAGATACGCAGTATTTT. This sequence encodes CASLRTSGSTDTQYF.

The chain is built from TRBV27 and TRBJ1-3; D gene unclear. The V gene lost 5 bases and the J gene lost 4 bases, with 12 bases spanning the gap. The CDR3 spans 14 residues. Germline V gives CDR1 MNHEY, CDR2 SMNVEV (reference sequence). This chain's CDR3 is CASSPMLQGNTIYF. CDR3 nucleotide sequence: TGTGCCAGCAGTCCGATGCTACAGGGAAACACCATATATTTT.

The CDR3 DNA sequence: TGTGCCTGGAGTGTAGGCAGGGGGGCGGGAGGCTACACCTTC. Its protein product is CAWSVGRGAGGYTF. The rearrangement joins TRBV30 to TRBJ1-2, with 7 bases identical to TRBD1. The CDR3 runs to 14 residues. V gave up 0 bases and J gave up 8 bases; unmatched junction bases: 9. Germline V gene data show CDR1 as GTSNPN and CDR2 as SVGIG (reference sequence).

This clone was counted a single time. The chain couples TRBV4-3 to TRBJ2-3, with D uncertain. The CDR3 spans 15 residues. V was clipped by 0 bases and J by 3 bases, with 10 bases between them. Germline CDR1 and CDR2: LGHNA and YSLEER. This CDR3 is CASSQESYRTDTQYF. Here the CDR3 DNA reads TGCGCCAGCAGCCAAGAGTCCTACAGAACAGATACGCAGTATTTT.

The chain has TRBV6-1 and TRBJ2-7; no clear D gene. This CDR3 comprises 15 residues. Trimming took 2 bases from V and 2 from J, leaving 13 bases between them. In germline, CDR1 is MNHNS, CDR2 SASEGT. CDR3 amino acids: CASSEFLGWTYEQYF. CDR3 DNA sequence: TGTGCCAGCAGTGAATTTCTAGGATGGACCTACGAGCAGTACTTC.